The clone carrying this TCR beta chain was counted ten times or more. Its antigen remains unidentified. TCRdb processed the reads anew with MiXCR; each CDR3 protein has one entry. Of 500,000 or so distinct CDR3 sequences listed, about 17% were seen once; the top ten hold 20% to 30%. This sample stems from a study of T cell repertoires in cytomegalovirus infection. Regarding the study as a whole: HLA-C-restricted, CMV-specific TCR beta clonotypes were dominant ex vivo.

Trimming left V 3 bases short and J 1 base short, with 12 bases between. In germline, CDR1 is SGHDN, CDR2 FVKESK. The CDR3 has 15 residues. The V and J genes are TRBV14 and TRBJ1-1; the D gene is possibly TRBD1 (6 bases). This receptor was obtained from a human donor in good health (CMV status not recorded). Some clones in this sample may be carry-over from other donors' samples. The sample taken for sequencing was CD8+ T cells from PBMCs. This CDR3 reads CASSHTAGANTEAFF. The CDR3 nucleotides read TGTGCCAGCAGCCATACCGCAGGGGCGAACACTGAAGCTTTCTTT.